The present entry profiles one T cell receptor beta chain with its context. CDR1 is LNHDA, CDR2 SQIVND, per germline (reference sequence). The length of the CDR3 is 12 residues. The V end lost 10 bases, the J end lost 6 bases, and 14 bases lay between the germline ends. How the authors handled the data: By means of reference gene primer amplification, nucleated cell counts were estimated. TCRdb's table, derived via immunoSEQ multiplex PCR, lists solely in-frame clones and lacks some. V and J calls and clone size are those listed in that table; D and trimming were worked out from the DNA. This sample has 120,000 to 150,000 clones, with approximately 84% found just once. The record originates from a study of blood T cell repertoires in COVID-19. About the research overall: From the United States, Italy and Spain came samples of acute and convalescent COVID-19.

Sequencing used peripheral blood. The rearrangement joins TRBV19 to TRBJ2-3, with D perhaps TRBD1 (5 bases). The clonotype was recovered from a human donor in a cohort sampled during active COVID-19. The CDR3 reads CAIMGLSDTQYF. For the CDR3, the DNA is TGTGCCATTATGGGGCTAAGTGATACGCAGTATTTT.